This T cell receptor beta chain was observed in a study of blood T cell repertoires in COVID-19. Measured with immunoSEQ multiplex PCR; TCRdb has only the in-frame clones, and not every one. Among 390,000 or so clones listed, 86% were seen once. This clone was detected a few times. V dropped 2 bases and J dropped 7 bases, with 12 bases sitting between them. This CDR3 comprises 14 residues. Germline values: CDR1 MGHRA, CDR2 YSYEKL. V usage is TRBV4-1 and J usage is TRBJ2-1; tentatively, D is TRBD2 (5 bases). Input material: peripheral blood. This sequence was found in a woman in her 30s with active or convalescent COVID-19. The CDR3, as DNA: TGCGCCAGCAGCCAAAGTCACGAGCGGAATGAGCAGTTCTTC. This sequence encodes CASSQSHERNEQFF.